This is a list of T cell receptor beta chains from one sample in a study of vaccination and CD4 T cells after COVID-19. No antigen has been identified for these receptors. TCRdb recomputed calls from the PCR reads with MiXCR, one row per CDR3 protein. This sample has 10,000 to 15,000 distinct CDR3 sequences, with 40% to 60% found just once. Sequenced material: CD4+ T cells from blood, cultured in vitro. These receptors all stem from a human donor who had recovered from COVID-19. Each CDR3 is given with its conserved first and last residue. A D gene is named only where the DNA matches it firmly. Size is stated for part of the rows, as once, few or many counts, or as a class when the clone is expanded.

d_gene: .; abundance: .; v_gene: TRBV7-2; j_gene: TRBJ1-1; CDR3nt: TGTGCCAGCAGCTTACAGGGTCTAAGCACTGAAGCTTTCTTT; CDR3aa: CASSLQGLSTEAFF
d_gene: .; abundance: .; v_gene: TRBV5-4; j_gene: TRBJ1-2; CDR3nt: TGTGCCAGCAGCTTCGACGGCTATGGCTACACCTTC; CDR3aa: CASSFDGYGYTF
d_gene: .; abundance: .; v_gene: TRBV6-5; j_gene: TRBJ1-4; CDR3nt: TGTGCCAGCAGTTACTCGGAGGAAAAACTGTTTTTT; CDR3aa: CASSYSEEKLFF
d_gene: .; abundance: once; v_gene: TRBV6-2/TRBV6-3; j_gene: TRBJ2-7; CDR3nt: TGTGCCAGCAGTTCCGGGACTTCTACCTACGGGCAGTACTTC; CDR3aa: CASSSGTSTYGQYF
d_gene: TRBD2; abundance: few; v_gene: TRBV30; j_gene: TRBJ2-1; CDR3nt: TGTGCCGGGCAGGGGGTAACTAGCGGGAGGGGGTACAATGAGCAGTTCTTC; CDR3aa: CAGQGVTSGRGYNEQFF
d_gene: .; abundance: .; v_gene: TRBV7-9; j_gene: TRBJ2-1; CDR3nt: TGTGCCAGCAGCTTCGGGGGACAACTCAATGAGCAGTTCTTC; CDR3aa: CASSFGGQLNEQFF
d_gene: TRBD2; abundance: .; v_gene: TRBV7-2; j_gene: TRBJ2-7; CDR3nt: TGTGCCAGCAGCGTCAGGACTAGCGGGGCCTACGAGCAGTACTTC; CDR3aa: CASSVRTSGAYEQYF
d_gene: .; abundance: few; v_gene: TRBV7-9; j_gene: TRBJ1-3; CDR3nt: TGTGCCAGCAGCTTATATCGAAACACCATATATTTT; CDR3aa: CASSLYRNTIYF
d_gene: .; abundance: .; v_gene: TRBV7-9; j_gene: TRBJ2-2; CDR3nt: TGTGCCAGCAGCTTAGTAGTAGGATCGACGAACACCGGGGAGCTGTTTTTT; CDR3aa: CASSLVVGSTNTGELFF
d_gene: .; abundance: .; v_gene: TRBV29-1; j_gene: TRBJ1-1; CDR3nt: TGCAGCGTTGAAACCAAAGGGCAGAACACTGAAGCTTTCTTT; CDR3aa: CSVETKGQNTEAFF
d_gene: .; abundance: few; v_gene: TRBV6-1; j_gene: TRBJ2-7; CDR3nt: TGTGCCAGCAGTGTCGGGACGAACTACGAGCAGTACTTC; CDR3aa: CASSVGTNYEQYF
d_gene: .; abundance: once; v_gene: TRBV11-3; j_gene: TRBJ1-2; CDR3nt: TGTGCCAGCAGCTTAGAGGCGGGTTTAGACTATGGCTACACCTTC; CDR3aa: CASSLEAGLDYGYTF
d_gene: .; abundance: .; v_gene: TRBV20-1; j_gene: TRBJ2-1; CDR3nt: TGCAGTGCTCTGGGGCAGGGGGGGGCGAGGACCTACAATGAGCAGTTCTTC; CDR3aa: CSALGQGGARTYNEQFF
d_gene: .; abundance: .; v_gene: TRBV12-3/TRBV12-4; j_gene: TRBJ2-1; CDR3nt: TGTGCCAGCAGTTTGGGAGGGGGCATTGAGCAGTTCTTC; CDR3aa: CASSLGGGIEQFF
d_gene: .; abundance: once; v_gene: TRBV11-3; j_gene: TRBJ2-7; CDR3nt: TGTGCCAGCCGCGGGGCCTACGAGCAGTACTTC; CDR3aa: CASRGAYEQYF
d_gene: TRBD1; abundance: .; v_gene: TRBV6-2/TRBV6-3; j_gene: TRBJ2-7; CDR3nt: TGTGCCAGCAGTCTCCGGGACAGGGCGTACGAGCAGTACTTC; CDR3aa: CASSLRDRAYEQYF
d_gene: .; abundance: .; v_gene: TRBV20-1; j_gene: TRBJ2-2; CDR3nt: TGCAGTGCTACGGTGTACACCGGGGAGCTGTTTTTT; CDR3aa: CSATVYTGELFF
d_gene: TRBD1; abundance: few; v_gene: TRBV28; j_gene: TRBJ1-4; CDR3nt: TGTGCCAGCAGTTCAGCCGGGACAGGGGAGGTAAAACTGTTTTTT; CDR3aa: CASSSAGTGEVKLFF
d_gene: .; abundance: few; v_gene: TRBV20-1; j_gene: TRBJ2-2; CDR3nt: TGCAGTGCTAGAGATATAGGGCTGGGGCTGTTTTTT; CDR3aa: CSARDIGLGLFF
d_gene: .; abundance: .; v_gene: TRBV30; j_gene: TRBJ2-7; CDR3nt: TGTGCCTGGAGGCAATCAGGCGAGCAGTACTTC; CDR3aa: CAWRQSGEQYF
d_gene: .; abundance: .; v_gene: TRBV18; j_gene: TRBJ1-1; CDR3nt: TGTGCCAGCTCACCAGGCATGAACACTGAAGCTTTCTTT; CDR3aa: CASSPGMNTEAFF
d_gene: .; abundance: few; v_gene: TRBV29-1; j_gene: TRBJ1-1; CDR3nt: TGCAGCGGGTTTCAGAATATGAACACTGAAGCTTTCTTT; CDR3aa: CSGFQNMNTEAFF
d_gene: .; abundance: .; v_gene: TRBV7-8; j_gene: TRBJ2-5; CDR3nt: TGTGCCAGCAGCCCCCTGCAGGGAGGAGGAGAGACCCAGTACTTC; CDR3aa: CASSPLQGGGETQYF
d_gene: .; abundance: .; v_gene: TRBV7-2; j_gene: TRBJ1-1; CDR3nt: TGTGCCAGCAGCTTAGTGGGCACCAGGGGTTTGAACACTGAAGCTTTCTTT; CDR3aa: CASSLVGTRGLNTEAFF
d_gene: .; abundance: few; v_gene: TRBV6-1; j_gene: TRBJ1-2; CDR3nt: TGTGCCAGCAGTGGCCGGACAGCCTTCCAATATAGGGGCTACACCTTC; CDR3aa: CASSGRTAFQYRGYTF
d_gene: .; abundance: .; v_gene: TRBV7-9; j_gene: TRBJ1-1; CDR3nt: TGTGCCAGCAGCTTAGTATCGGGGGAAGGGACTGAAGCTTTCTTT; CDR3aa: CASSLVSGEGTEAFF